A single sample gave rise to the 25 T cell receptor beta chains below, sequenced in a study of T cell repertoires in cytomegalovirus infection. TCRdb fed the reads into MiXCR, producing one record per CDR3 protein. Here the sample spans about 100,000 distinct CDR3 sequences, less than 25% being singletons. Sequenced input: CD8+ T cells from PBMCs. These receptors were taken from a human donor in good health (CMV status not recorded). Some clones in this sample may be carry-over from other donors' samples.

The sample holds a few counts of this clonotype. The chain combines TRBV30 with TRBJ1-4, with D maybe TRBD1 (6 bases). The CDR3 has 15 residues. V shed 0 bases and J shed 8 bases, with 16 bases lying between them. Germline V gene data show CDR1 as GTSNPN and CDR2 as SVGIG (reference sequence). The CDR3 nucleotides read TGTGCCTGGAGTGTACAGGAGGGGGTAGGGGAAAAACTGTTTTTT. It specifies CAWSVQEGVGEKLFF.

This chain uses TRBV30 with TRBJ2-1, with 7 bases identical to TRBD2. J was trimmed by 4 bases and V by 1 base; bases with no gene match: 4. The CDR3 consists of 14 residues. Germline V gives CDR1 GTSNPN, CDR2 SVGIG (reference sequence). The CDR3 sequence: CAWSGDSGYNEQFF. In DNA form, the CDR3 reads TGTGCCTGGAGTGGCGATAGCGGGTACAATGAGCAGTTCTTC. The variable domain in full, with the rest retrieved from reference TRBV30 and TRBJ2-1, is SQTIHQWPATLVQPVGSPLSLECTVEGTSNPNLYWYRQAAGRGLQLLFYSVGIGQISSEVPQNLSASRPQDRQFILSSKKLLLSDSGFYLCAWSGDSGYNEQFFGPGTRLTVL.

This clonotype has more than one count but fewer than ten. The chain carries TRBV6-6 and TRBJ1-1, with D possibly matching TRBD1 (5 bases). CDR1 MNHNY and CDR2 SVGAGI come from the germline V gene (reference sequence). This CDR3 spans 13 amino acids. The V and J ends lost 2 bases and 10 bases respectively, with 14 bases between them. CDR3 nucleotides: TGTGCCAGCAGTTACGCATTGGGGGGGGGAGCTTTCTTT. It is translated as CASSYALGGGAFF.

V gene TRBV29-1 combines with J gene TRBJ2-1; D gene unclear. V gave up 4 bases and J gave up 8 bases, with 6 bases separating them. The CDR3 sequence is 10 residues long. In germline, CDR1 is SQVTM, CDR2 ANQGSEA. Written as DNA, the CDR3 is TGCAGCGTTGTTAGCTATGAGCAGTTCTTC. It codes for CSVVSYEQFF.

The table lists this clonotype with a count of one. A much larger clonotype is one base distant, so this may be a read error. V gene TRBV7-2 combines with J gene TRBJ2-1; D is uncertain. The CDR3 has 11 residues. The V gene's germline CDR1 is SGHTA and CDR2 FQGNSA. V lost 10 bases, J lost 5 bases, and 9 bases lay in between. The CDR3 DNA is TGTGCCAACAACCTGAACAATGAGCAGTTCTTC. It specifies CANNLNNEQFF.

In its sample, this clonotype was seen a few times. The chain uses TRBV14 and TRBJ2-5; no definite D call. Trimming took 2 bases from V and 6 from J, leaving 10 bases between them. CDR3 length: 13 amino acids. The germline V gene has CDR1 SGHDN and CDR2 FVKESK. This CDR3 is CASSQRTAKTQYF. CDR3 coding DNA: TGTGCCAGCAGCCAAAGGACGGCAAAGACCCAGTACTTC.

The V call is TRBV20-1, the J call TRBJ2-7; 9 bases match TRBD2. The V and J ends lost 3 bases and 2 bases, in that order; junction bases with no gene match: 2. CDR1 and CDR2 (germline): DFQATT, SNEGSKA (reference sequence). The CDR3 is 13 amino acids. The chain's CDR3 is CSARSSGTYEQYF. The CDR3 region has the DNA TGCAGTGCTAGGTCTAGCGGGACCTACGAGCAGTACTTC.

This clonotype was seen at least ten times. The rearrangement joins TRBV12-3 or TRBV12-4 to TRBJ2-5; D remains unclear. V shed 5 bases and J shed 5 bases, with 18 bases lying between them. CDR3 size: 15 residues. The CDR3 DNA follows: TGTGCCAGCAGTACAACTCCGACGGGCCCGGAGACCCAGTACTTC. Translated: CASSTTPTGPETQYF.

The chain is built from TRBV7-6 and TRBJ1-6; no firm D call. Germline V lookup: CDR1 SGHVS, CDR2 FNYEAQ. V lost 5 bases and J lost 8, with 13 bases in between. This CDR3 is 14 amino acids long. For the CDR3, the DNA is TGTGCCAGCAGCCTTTCAGATTTGGATTCACCCCTCCACTTT. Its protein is CASSLSDLDSPLHF.

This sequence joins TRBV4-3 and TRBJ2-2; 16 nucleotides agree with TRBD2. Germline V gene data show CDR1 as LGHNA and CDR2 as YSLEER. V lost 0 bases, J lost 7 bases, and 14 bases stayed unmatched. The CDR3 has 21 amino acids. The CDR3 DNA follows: TGCGCCAGCAGCCAAGAACTCACCGGGACTAGCGGGGGGGCCAATGACGGGGAGCTGTTTTTT. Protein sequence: CASSQELTGTSGGANDGELFF.

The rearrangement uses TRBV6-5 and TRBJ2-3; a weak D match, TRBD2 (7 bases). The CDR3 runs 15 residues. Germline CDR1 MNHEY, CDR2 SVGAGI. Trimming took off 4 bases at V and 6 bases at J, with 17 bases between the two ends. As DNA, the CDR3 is TGTGCCAGCAGTTCCGGAGGGAGGGGGGGGGATACGCAGTATTTT. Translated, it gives CASSSGGRGGDTQYF.

In DNA form, the CDR3 reads TGTGCCAGCAGCTATGCGACGGGGACTTACGAGCAGTACTTC. This gives the protein CASSYATGTYEQYF. The rearrangement uses TRBV7-2 and TRBJ2-7; TRBD2 is a possible D gene (6 bases). Germline loops: CDR1 SGHTA, CDR2 FQGNSA. V lost 4 bases and J 4 bases, leaving 14 bases between the germline ends. The length of the CDR3 is 14 residues.

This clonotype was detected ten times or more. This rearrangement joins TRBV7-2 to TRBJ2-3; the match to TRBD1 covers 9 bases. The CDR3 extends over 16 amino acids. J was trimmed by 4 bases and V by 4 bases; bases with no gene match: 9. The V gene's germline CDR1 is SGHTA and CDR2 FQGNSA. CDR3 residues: CASSSHRTGVPDTQYF. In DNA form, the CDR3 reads TGTGCCAGCAGCTCCCACAGGACAGGGGTACCAGATACGCAGTATTTT.

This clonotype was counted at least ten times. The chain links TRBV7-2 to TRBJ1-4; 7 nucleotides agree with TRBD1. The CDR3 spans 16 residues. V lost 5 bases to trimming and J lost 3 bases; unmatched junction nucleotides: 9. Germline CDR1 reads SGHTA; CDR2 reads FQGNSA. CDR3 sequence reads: CASSMTGLESNEKLFF. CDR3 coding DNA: TGTGCCAGCAGCATGACAGGGCTCGAGTCTAATGAAAAACTGTTTTTT.

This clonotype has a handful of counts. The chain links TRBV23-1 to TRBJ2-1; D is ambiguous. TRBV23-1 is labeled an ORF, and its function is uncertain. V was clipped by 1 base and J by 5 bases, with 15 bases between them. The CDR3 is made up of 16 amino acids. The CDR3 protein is CASSQLDPQRNNEQFF. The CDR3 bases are TGCGCCAGCAGTCAATTGGACCCACAGCGAAACAATGAGCAGTTCTTC.

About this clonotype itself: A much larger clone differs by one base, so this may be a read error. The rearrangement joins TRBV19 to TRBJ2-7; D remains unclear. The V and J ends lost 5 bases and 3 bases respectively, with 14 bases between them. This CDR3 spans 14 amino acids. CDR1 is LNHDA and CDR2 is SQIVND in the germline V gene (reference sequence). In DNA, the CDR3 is TGTGCCAGTAGTCCATGGATGGGAAACTACGAGCAGTACTTC. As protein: CASSPWMGNYEQYF.

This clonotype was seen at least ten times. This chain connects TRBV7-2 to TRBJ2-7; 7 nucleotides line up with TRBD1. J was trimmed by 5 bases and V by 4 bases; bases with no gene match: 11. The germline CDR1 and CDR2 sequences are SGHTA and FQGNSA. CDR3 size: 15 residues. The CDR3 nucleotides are TGTGCCAGCAGCTCACAGACAGGGTGGGAGCACGAGCAGTACTTC. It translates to CASSSQTGWEHEQYF.

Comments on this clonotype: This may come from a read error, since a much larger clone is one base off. For the CDR3, the DNA is TGTGCCAGCAGCCCTGAGGGGATAGGGGATCAGCCCCTGCATTTT. Its translation: CASSPEGIGDQPLHF. The V call is TRBV7-8, the J call TRBJ1-5, with D maybe TRBD1 (5 bases). The CDR3 spans 15 residues. Germline V gives CDR1 SGHVS, CDR2 FQNEAQ.

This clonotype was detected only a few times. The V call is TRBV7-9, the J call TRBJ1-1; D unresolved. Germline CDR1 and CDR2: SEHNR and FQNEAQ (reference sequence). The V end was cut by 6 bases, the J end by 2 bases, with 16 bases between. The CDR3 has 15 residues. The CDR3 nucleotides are TGTGCCAGCAGACATAAATACCGGGAAAACACTGAAGCTTTCTTT. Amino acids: CASRHKYRENTEAFF.

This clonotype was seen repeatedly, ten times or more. CDR3 region: CASSLSFQETQYF. The CDR3 DNA sequence: TGTGCCAGCAGTTTATCCTTCCAAGAGACCCAGTACTTC. V usage is TRBV27 and J usage is TRBJ2-5; unclear D gene. Trimming shortened V by 0 bases and J by 1 base, and 3 bases separated the two germline ends. Germline V CDR1 and CDR2: MNHEY, SMNVEV (reference sequence). The CDR3 is made up of 13 amino acids.

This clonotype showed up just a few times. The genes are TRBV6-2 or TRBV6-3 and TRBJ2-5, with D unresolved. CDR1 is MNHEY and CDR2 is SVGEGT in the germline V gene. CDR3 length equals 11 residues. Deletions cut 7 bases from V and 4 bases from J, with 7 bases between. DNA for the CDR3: TGTGCCAGCACCTTGGGAGAGACCCAGTACTTC. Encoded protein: CASTLGETQYF.

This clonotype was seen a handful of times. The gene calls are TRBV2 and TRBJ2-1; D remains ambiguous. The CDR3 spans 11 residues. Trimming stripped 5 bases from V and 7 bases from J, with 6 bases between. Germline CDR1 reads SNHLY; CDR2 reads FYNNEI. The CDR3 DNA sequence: TGTGCCAGCAGTTCCTGGAATGAGCAGTTCTTC. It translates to CASSSWNEQFF.

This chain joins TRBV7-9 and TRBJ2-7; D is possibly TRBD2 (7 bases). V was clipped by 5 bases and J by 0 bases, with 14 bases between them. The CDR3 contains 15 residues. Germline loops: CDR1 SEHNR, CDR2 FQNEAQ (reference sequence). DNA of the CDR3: TGTGCCAGCAGCCTGGGAGGGGGTGGCTCCTACGAGCAGTACTTC. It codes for CASSLGGGGSYEQYF.

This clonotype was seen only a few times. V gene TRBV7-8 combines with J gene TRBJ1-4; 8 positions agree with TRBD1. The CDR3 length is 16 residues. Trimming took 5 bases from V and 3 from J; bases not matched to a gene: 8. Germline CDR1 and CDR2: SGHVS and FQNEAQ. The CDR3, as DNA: TGTGCCAGCAGCCCGGACAGGGTTGGAGCTAATGAAAAACTGTTTTTT. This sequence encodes CASSPDRVGANEKLFF.

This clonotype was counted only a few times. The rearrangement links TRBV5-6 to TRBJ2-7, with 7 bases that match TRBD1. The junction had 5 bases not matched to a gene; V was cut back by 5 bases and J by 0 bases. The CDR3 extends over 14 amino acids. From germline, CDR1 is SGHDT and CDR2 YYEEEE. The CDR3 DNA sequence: TGTGCCAGCAGTATGGACAGGAGCTCCTACGAGCAGTACTTC. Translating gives CASSMDRSSYEQYF.